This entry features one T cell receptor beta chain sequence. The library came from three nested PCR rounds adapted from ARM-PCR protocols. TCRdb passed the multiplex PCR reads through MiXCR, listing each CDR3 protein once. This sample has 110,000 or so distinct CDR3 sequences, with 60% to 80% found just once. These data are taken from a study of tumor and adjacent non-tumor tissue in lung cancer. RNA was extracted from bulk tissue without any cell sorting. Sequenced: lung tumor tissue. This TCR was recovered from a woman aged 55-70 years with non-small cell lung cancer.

DNA for the CDR3: TGTGCCAGCAGACTAACCGGGACAGGGTACGGCTACACCTTC. Translated, it gives CASRLTGTGYGYTF. The chain recombines TRBV28 with TRBJ1-2, with 9 bases matching TRBD1. The length of the CDR3 is 14 residues. V was clipped by 6 bases and J by 8 bases; unmatched bases: 10. CDR1 is MDHEN and CDR2 is SYDVKM in the germline V gene.